This T cell receptor (beta chain) comes out of a study of T cells in Graves' hyperthyroidism and ophthalmopathy. The CDR3 extends over 11 amino acids. From germline, CDR1 is GTSNPN and CDR2 SVGIG (reference sequence). The V gene lost 3 bases and the J gene lost 7 bases, with 9 bases spanning the gap. At least ten counts were recorded for this clonotype. Researchers amplified the TCR beta CDR3 regions from RNA transcripts. TCR CDR3 regions were first amplified by RT-PCR with HTBI primers. TCRdb re-derived calls from the multiplex PCR reads in MiXCR, one entry per CDR3 protein. The profile covers approximately 330,000 distinct CDR3 sequences, with under 25% appearing a single time and under 55% taken by the ten largest.

The sample taken for sequencing was blood. This chain uses TRBV30 with TRBJ1-2, with D possibly matching TRBD1 (6 bases). This sequence originates from a woman aged 45-65 years with Graves' hyperthyroidism. The CDR3 DNA is TGTGCCTGGAGCTACAGGGCTGGCTACACCTTC. Translating it yields CAWSYRAGYTF. The full variable domain, with the rest looked up from reference TRBV30 and TRBJ1-2, is SQTIHQWPATLVQPVGSPLSLECTVEGTSNPNLYWYRQAAGRGLQLLFYSVGIGQISSEVPQNLSASRPQDRQFILSSKKLLLSDSGFYLCAWSYRAGYTFGSGTRLTVV.